The 9 T cell receptor beta chains below come from one sample, sequenced in a study of breast tumors, draining lymph nodes, adjacent tissues. Via MiXCR, TCRdb re-called the multiplex PCR reads, giving one row per CDR3 protein. Here the sample spans 20,000 to 25,000 distinct CDR3 sequences, roughly 45% being singletons. Sequenced sample: breast tumor tissue. Receptors were obtained from a female donor with breast cancer. Some clones in this sample may be carry-over from other donors' samples.

This rearrangement joins TRBV2 to TRBJ1-3; 10 positions agree with TRBD1. Germline CDR1 and CDR2: SNHLY and FYNNEI. This CDR3 has 19 residues. V lost 5 bases to trimming and J lost 0 bases; unmatched junction nucleotides: 13. CDR3 loop: CASSQTGGRRLCSGNTIYF. As DNA, the CDR3 is TGTGCCAGCAGTCAGACAGGGGGCAGGAGGCTGTGCTCTGGAAACACCATATATTTT. The full variable domain, in which reference TRBV2 and TRBJ1-3 provide the parts outside the CDR3, is EPEVTQTPSHQVTQMGQEVILRCVPISNHLYFYWYRQILGQKVEFLVSFYNNEISEKSEIFDDQFSVERPDGSNFTLKIRSTKLEDSAMYFCASSQTGGRRLCSGNTIYFGEGSWLTVV.

This clonotype has a count of ten or more. The chain recombines TRBV7-6 with TRBJ1-1; the D is unclear. The CDR3 consists of 13 residues. The ends were cut back, 5 bases at V and 1 base at J, with 8 bases in the middle. In germline, CDR1 is SGHVS, CDR2 FNYEAQ. The CDR3 sequence: CASSTIQNTEAFF. The DNA of the CDR3 is TGTGCCAGCAGCACTATCCAGAACACTGAAGCTTTCTTT.

This clonotype came up once. Germline and junction disagree at one end, which may indicate a read error. The genes are TRBV3-1 and TRBJ1-3; D uncertain. The CDR3 runs to 13 residues. CDR1 LGHDT and CDR2 YNNKEL come from the germline V gene (reference sequence). The DNA for the CDR3 is TGCGCCAGCAGCCAAGCCGAGGGAAACACCATATATTTT. Translation: CASSQAEGNTIYF. The variable domain in full, with the rest retrieved from reference TRBV3-1 and TRBJ1-3, is DTAVSQTPKYLVTQMGNDKSIKCEQNLGHDTMYWYKQDSKKFLKIMFSYNNKELIINETVPNRFSPKSPDKAHLNLHINSLELGDSAVYFCASSQAEGNTIYFGEGSWLTVV.

This clonotype was found once. The chain employs TRBV14 and TRBJ2-1; 9 bases are shared with TRBD2. With V trimmed by 3 bases and J by 4 bases, 10 bases remained unmatched. CDR3 length: 17 residues. Germline loops: CDR1 SGHDN, CDR2 FVKESK. In DNA, the CDR3 is TGTGCCAGCAGCCATTGGACTAGCGAGATTCGTTACAATGAGCAGTTCTTC. This codes for CASSHWTSEIRYNEQFF. Filled out from reference TRBV14 and TRBJ2-1, the complete variable domain reads EAGVTQFPSHSVIEKGQTVTLRCDPISGHDNLYWYRRVMGKEIKFLLHFVKESKQDESGMPNNRFLAERTGGTYSTLKVQPAELEDSGVYFCASSHWTSEIRYNEQFFGPGTRLTVL.

The rearrangement joins TRBV20-1 to TRBJ2-3, with D perhaps given as TRBD1 or TRBD2 (5 bases each). The germline gives CDR1 DFQATT, CDR2 SNEGSKA (reference sequence). Trimming removed 2 bases from V and 1 base from J, with 10 bases in between. The CDR3 has 14 residues. The CDR3 region has the DNA TGCAGTGCTAGATCGGGGCGGGGCACAGATACGCAGTATTTT. It is translated as CSARSGRGTDTQYF.

As to this clonotype: Without the conserved terminal phenylalanine or tryptophan, this CDR3 likely stems from a read error. The chain couples TRBV7-9 to TRBJ2-1, with a possible D match to TRBD2 (5 bases). The CDR3 sequence is 15 residues long. Trimming pared 8 bases from V and 0 bases from J, leaving 14 bases between. Per the germline V gene, CDR1 is SEHNR and CDR2 is FQNEAQ (reference sequence). The CDR3 DNA reads as TGTGCCAGCGGCCCCCCGGGGAACTCCTACAATGAGCAGTTCCTC. Its translation: CASGPPGNSYNEQFL.

This clonotype was counted ten times or more. A much larger clone lies a single base off, so this may be a read error. This chain joins TRBV11-2 and TRBJ2-5, with D possibly being TRBD1 or TRBD2 (5 bases each). The CDR3 has 17 residues. The V and J ends lost 0 bases and 4 bases respectively, with 18 bases between them. Germline assignment: CDR1 SGHAT and CDR2 FQNNGV. The CDR3: CASSLDRATGARETQYF. CDR3 nucleotides: TGTGCCAGCAGCTTAGACAGGGCTACCGGGGCACGAGAGACCCAGTACTTC.

The V call is TRBV7-8, the J call TRBJ2-5; D unclear. Germline V gives CDR1 SGHVS, CDR2 FQNEAQ. CDR3 size: 13 residues. Trimming left V 4 bases short and J 5 bases short, with 11 bases between. The CDR3 is CASSSRLVETQYF. CDR3 DNA sequence: TGTGCCAGCAGCTCCCGACTCGTTGAGACCCAGTACTTC. Full variable domain (outside the CDR3, taken from reference TRBV7-8 and TRBJ2-5): GAGVSQSPRYKVAKRGQDVALRCDPISGHVSLFWYQQALGQGPEFLTYFQNEAQLDKSGLPSDRFFAERPEGSVSTLKIQRTQQEDSAVYLCASSSRLVETQYFGPGTRLLVL.

This clonotype was found many times. This sequence may be a read error, since a much larger clone differs from it by one base. J is TRBJ2-7 and V is TRBV20-1; 12 positions match TRBD2. V was pared by 1 base and J by 0 bases, with 7 bases of the junction left unmatched. This CDR3 has 17 amino acids. The germline gives CDR1 DFQATT, CDR2 SNEGSKA (reference sequence). The CDR3 coding sequence is TGCAGTGCTAGAGGCGGACTAGCGGGACCCAACTCCTACGAGCAGTACTTC. Translated: CSARGGLAGPNSYEQYF.